These 21 T cell receptor beta chains share one sample of origin, sequenced in a study of cytomegalovirus exposure and HLA in healthy donors. This PCR relied on a set of 60 Vbeta primers and 13 Jbeta primers. Some clones are missing from TCRdb's copy, which holds only in-frame ones; the method was immunoSEQ multiplex PCR. The sample comprises over 65,000 clones, roughly 73% of which are singletons, and 2% to 2.5% rests with the top ten. The sequenced sample was PBMCs. Receptors originate from a man aged 40-49 years in good health and CMV-seronegative.

The CDR3 is CASSSDRGNEKLFF. For the CDR3, the DNA is TGTGCCAGTAGTAGCGACAGGGGTAATGAAAAACTGTTTTTT. The V call is TRBV19, the J call TRBJ1-4; 8 nucleotides line up with TRBD1. The CDR3 has 14 residues. Trimming at V came to 4 bases and at J to 4 bases, leaving 2 bases not matched to a gene. CDR1 is LNHDA, CDR2 SQIVND, per germline (reference sequence).

This clone was picked up a small number of times. The rearrangement links TRBV19 to TRBJ1-1, with D uncertain. Trimming left V 3 bases short and J 1 base short, with 9 bases between. Germline CDR1 reads LNHDA; CDR2 reads SQIVND (reference sequence). The CDR3 totals 14 residues. The CDR3 DNA sequence: TGTGCCAGTAGTATGGCCTGGCCGAACACTGAAGCTTTCTTT. Protein: CASSMAWPNTEAFF.

A single count supports this clone. The rearrangement joins TRBV5-6 to TRBJ1-1, with a tentative D call TRBD1 (6 bases). The CDR3 sequence is 15 residues long. Per the germline V gene, CDR1 is SGHDT and CDR2 is YYEEEE. Between the trimmed V and J ends, which lost 1 base and 6 bases, there was a span of 16 bases. CDR3 protein: CASSLPGTLKSEAFF. DNA for the CDR3: TGTGCCAGCAGCTTGCCCGGGACACTCAAGTCTGAAGCTTTCTTT.

V gene TRBV5-1 combines with J gene TRBJ2-5; TRBD2 matches at 13 bases. V gave up 5 bases and J gave up 9 bases; unmatched junction bases: 7. The CDR3 runs 14 residues. CDR1 and CDR2 (germline): SGHRS, YFSETQ. CDR3 in amino acids: CASRLAGGSGAQYF. CDR3 coding DNA: TGCGCCAGCAGACTAGCGGGGGGGTCCGGGGCCCAGTACTTC.

V usage is TRBV7-3 and J usage is TRBJ1-6; D not resolved. V was trimmed by 0 bases and J by 9 bases, leaving 6 bases between them. CDR3 length equals 13 residues. Germline values: CDR1 SGHTA, CDR2 FQGTGA. The CDR3 protein is CASSLTFLSPLHF. CDR3 nucleotide sequence: TGTGCCAGCAGCTTAACGTTCCTTTCACCCCTCCACTTT.

V usage is TRBV5-1 and J usage is TRBJ2-3; D is undetermined. CDR1 is SGHRS and CDR2 is YFSETQ in the germline V gene. This CDR3 has 12 residues. The germline V and J ends were trimmed by 0 bases and 4 bases, with 3 bases remaining between them. The CDR3, as DNA: TGCGCCAGCAGCTTGGCCGCAGATACGCAGTATTTT. This encodes CASSLAADTQYF.

J is TRBJ1-5 and V is TRBV7-8; possible D gene TRBD1, 6 bases. Trimming cost V 3 bases and J 6 bases, with 12 bases left between them. This CDR3 is 14 amino acids long. Germline CDR1 reads SGHVS; CDR2 reads FQNEAQ. The CDR3 sequence is CASSFRGGSQPQHF. In nucleotides, the CDR3 is TGTGCCAGCAGCTTCAGGGGTGGGTCTCAGCCCCAGCATTTT.

The chain's CDR3 is CSAKGGANSPLHF. Here the CDR3 DNA reads TGCAGCGCCAAAGGGGGGGCTAATTCACCCCTCCACTTT. The J gene is TRBJ1-6, the V gene TRBV29-1, with D maybe TRBD1 (6 bases). Germline lookup yields CDR1 SQVTM and CDR2 ANQGSEA. The CDR3 extends over 13 amino acids. V was shortened by 7 bases and J by 6 bases, with 13 bases between the two germline ends.

The chain couples TRBV5-1 to TRBJ1-2; 11 nucleotides agree with TRBD1. The CDR3 extends over 16 amino acids. Losses at the gene ends were 3 bases for V and 4 bases for J; bases not matched to a gene: 8. Germline CDR1 SGHRS, CDR2 YFSETQ. The CDR3 reads CASSSGTGGSVYGYTF. The CDR3 coding sequence is TGCGCCAGCAGCTCCGGGACAGGGGGGTCCGTCTATGGCTACACCTTC.

This chain uses TRBV11-3 with TRBJ1-3, with unresolved D. This CDR3 has 13 amino acids. With 5 bases removed from V and 11 bases from J, the gap between germline ends came to 16 bases. Germline assignment: CDR1 SGHNT and CDR2 YENEEA. For the CDR3, the DNA is TGTGCCAGCAGCCCTCACCCCCCCACGGCCATATATTTT. It is translated as CASSPHPPTAIYF.

The rearrangement uses TRBV21-1 and TRBJ1-5; TRBD1, the table's D call, lacks a check against the DNA. TRBV21-1 is flagged as a pseudogene. The CDR3 is 19 residues long. The CDR3: CASKSGQGRIDYSNQPQHF. The CDR3 bases are TGTGCCAGCAAGAGTGGACAGGGTAGAATAGATTATAGCAATCAGCCCCAGCATTTT.

The chain uses TRBV4-1 and TRBJ2-7, with 12 bases fitting TRBD2. Germline V lookup: CDR1 MGHRA, CDR2 YSYEKL. CDR3 length: 16 residues. Trimming removed 1 base from V and 3 bases from J; junction bases left unmatched: 4. The CDR3 here is CASSQGGTSGFYEQYF. For the CDR3, the DNA is TGCGCCAGCAGCCAAGGAGGGACTAGCGGGTTCTACGAGCAGTACTTC.

CDR3: CASSGETGSGGQPQHF. The CDR3 DNA reads as TGTGCCAGTAGTGGAGAGACAGGTTCGGGGGGTCAGCCCCAGCATTTT. This chain links TRBV19 with TRBJ1-5; maybe TRBD1 (6 bases). The CDR3 has 16 amino acids. Germline CDR1 is LNHDA and CDR2 is SQIVND (reference sequence). V shed 5 bases and J shed 6 bases, with 20 bases lying between them.

In this sample, this clone turned up a few times. The J gene is TRBJ1-2, the V gene TRBV5-6; no reliable D call. The CDR3 contains 13 residues. Germline V gene data show CDR1 as SGHDT and CDR2 as YYEEEE. The germline V and J ends were trimmed by 0 bases and 0 bases, with 3 bases remaining between them. In DNA, the CDR3 is TGTGCCAGCAGCTTGGACACTAACTATGGCTACACCTTC. Amino acids: CASSLDTNYGYTF.

The V and J genes are TRBV6-1 and TRBJ2-7; 8 nucleotides align to TRBD1. The CDR3 extends over 15 amino acids. Germline values: CDR1 MNHNS, CDR2 SASEGT. The V and J ends lost 7 bases and 4 bases, in that order; junction bases with no gene match: 12. CDR3 region: CASKKAPGQEYEQYF. CDR3 sequence (DNA): TGTGCCAGCAAGAAAGCCCCGGGACAGGAGTACGAGCAGTACTTC.

Points on this clone: Other DNA sequences in the same sample also yield this CDR3. The chain joins TRBV30 to TRBJ2-1, with a tentative D call TRBD1 (6 bases). CDR3 length: 13 amino acids. Germline values: CDR1 GTSNPN, CDR2 SVGIG (reference sequence). V lost 2 bases to trimming and J lost 6 bases, with 11 bases between them. The CDR3 region has the DNA TGTGCCTGGAGTAAACAGGGTAGCAATGAGCAGTTCTTC. Amino acids: CAWSKQGSNEQFF. Supplemented by reference TRBV30 and TRBJ2-1, the full variable domain reads SQTIHQWPATLVQPVGSPLSLECTVEGTSNPNLYWYRQAAGRGLQLLFYSVGIGQISSEVPQNLSASRPQDRQFILSSKKLLLSDSGFYLCAWSKQGSNEQFFGPGTRLTVL.

J is TRBJ2-1 and V is TRBV5-1; 10 bases fit TRBD2. The CDR3 is 14 residues long. Germline V CDR1 and CDR2: SGHRS, YFSETQ. After removal of 5 bases from V and 6 bases from J, the junction contained 5 bases not matched to a gene. The CDR3 coding sequence is TGCGCCAGCAGGGATAGCGGGAGGTCCAATGAGCAGTTCTTC. Protein sequence: CASRDSGRSNEQFF.

J is TRBJ2-2 and V is TRBV6-5, with 7 bases lining up with TRBD1. Germline V lookup: CDR1 MNHEY, CDR2 SVGAGI. This CDR3 comprises 14 residues. After removal of 6 bases from V and 3 bases from J, the junction contained 4 bases not matched to a gene. The CDR3 DNA sequence: TGTGCCAGCAGGAATACAGGGGACACCGGGGAGCTGTTTTTT. This encodes CASRNTGDTGELFF.

This chain uses TRBV6-5 with TRBJ2-7; D is unclear. This CDR3 has 13 residues. V shed 4 bases and J shed 6 bases, with 13 bases lying between them. CDR1 and CDR2 (germline): MNHEY, SVGAGI. This CDR3 is CASSLAGGFEQYF. The CDR3 DNA reads as TGTGCCAGCAGTTTGGCAGGTGGGTTCGAGCAGTACTTC.

The chain employs TRBV28 and TRBJ1-5, with TRBD1 as a possible D gene (5 bases). The CDR3 is 16 residues long. Germline V gene data show CDR1 as MDHEN and CDR2 as SYDVKM. Trimming took 0 bases from V and 0 from J, leaving 9 bases between them. CDR3 nucleotides: TGTGCCAGCAGTTTATGGGGCGGGGCTAGCAATCAGCCCCAGCATTTT. Encoded protein: CASSLWGGASNQPQHF.

Only a few counts were recorded for this clone. V is TRBV6-6 and J is TRBJ2-7; D is possibly TRBD2 (6 bases). The CDR3 is made up of 14 amino acids. Trimming shortened V by 6 bases and J by 3 bases, and 15 bases separated the two germline ends. Germline CDR1 and CDR2: MNHNY and SVGAGI (reference sequence). CDR3 amino acids: CASSPRDGYYEQYF. Here the CDR3 DNA reads TGTGCCAGCAGCCCGCGGGACGGGTACTACGAGCAGTACTTC.